What follows are 21 T cell receptor beta chains derived from one specimen sequenced in a study of neurological immune-mediated disorders. TCRdb reanalysed the 5' RACE reads using MiXCR and keeps one entry per CDR3 protein. This table holds about 53,000 distinct CDR3 sequences, roughly 3.3% found once. Sequenced input: PBMCs. These receptors originate from a woman aged 30 to 39 with multiple sclerosis.

This clonotype came up many times. An end of the junction differs from the germline gene, which may be a read error. The J gene is TRBJ1-6, the V gene TRBV5-1, with TRBD1 as a possible D gene (5 bases). CDR3 length: 15 amino acids. Germline V lookup: CDR1 SGHRS, CDR2 YFSETQ. The CDR3, as DNA: TGCGCCAGCAGCTTGGCGACAGCGTCGAATTCACCCCTCAACTTT. Amino acid sequence: CASSLATASNSPLNF.

This clonotype was observed many times. The V gene is TRBV10-3, the J gene TRBJ2-7; no firm D call. The CDR3 loop spans 11 amino acids. Trimming left V 1 base short and J 4 bases short, with 2 bases between. In germline, CDR1 is ENHRY, CDR2 SYGVKD. CDR3 residues: CAISELYEQYF. In DNA, the CDR3 is TGTGCCATCAGTGAGTTGTACGAGCAGTACTTC.

This clonotype showed up many times. The chain joins TRBV5-1 to TRBJ1-1, with 7 bases matching TRBD1. Germline trimming cut 4 bases from V and 1 base from J; bases unmatched to any gene: 1. CDR1 and CDR2 from the germline V gene are SGHRS and YFSETQ. This CDR3 is 13 amino acids long. CDR3 protein: CASSQGENTEAFF. Written as DNA, the CDR3 is TGCGCCAGCAGCCAGGGGGAGAACACTGAAGCTTTCTTT.

This clonotype was picked up many times. This chain's CDR3 is CSAEGRGGNEQFF. In DNA form, the CDR3 reads TGCAGTGCAGAGGGCAGGGGCGGCAATGAGCAGTTCTTC. This chain uses TRBV20-1 with TRBJ2-1; possible D gene TRBD1, 6 bases. This CDR3 is 13 amino acids long. Trimming cost V 6 bases and J 6 bases, with 15 bases left between them. CDR1 DFQATT and CDR2 SNEGSKA come from the germline V gene (reference sequence).

In its sample, this clonotype was seen many times. The chain has TRBV12-3 or TRBV12-4 and TRBJ2-7; D remains ambiguous. The CDR3 runs 12 residues. Trimming left V 4 bases short and J 4 bases short, with 8 bases between. Here the CDR3 DNA reads TGTGCCAGCAGTTGGGATACATACGAGCAGTACTTC. This codes for CASSWDTYEQYF.

This clonotype was counted between two and nine times. This sequence may be a read error, since a much larger clone differs from it by one base. The chain employs TRBV7-8 and TRBJ2-4; possibly TRBD1 for D (7 bases). CDR1 and CDR2 (germline): SGHVS, FQNEAQ. The CDR3 is 16 amino acids. The CDR3 is CTSSLAAGGPKNIQYF. CDR3 nucleotide sequence: TGTACCAGCAGCTTAGCGGCAGGGGGGCCCAAAAACATTCAGTACTTC. Based on the CDR3 plus reference TRBV7-8 and TRBJ2-4, the full variable domain is GAGVSQSPRYKVAKRGQDVALRCDPISGHVSLFWYQQALGQGPEFLTYFQNEAQLDKSGLPSDRFFAERPEGSVSTLKIQRTQQEDSAVYLCTSSLAAGGPKNIQYFGAGTRLSVL.

This clonotype has ten or more counts. CDR3 in amino acids: CSAKPLAGVRSYEQYF. Here the CDR3 DNA reads TGCAGTGCCAAACCACTAGCGGGAGTTAGGTCCTACGAGCAGTACTTC. V is TRBV20-1 and J is TRBJ2-7, with 11 bases matching TRBD2. The junction had 11 bases not matched to a gene; V was cut back by 6 bases and J by 1 base. The germline V gene has CDR1 DFQATT and CDR2 SNEGSKA (reference sequence). CDR3 length: 16 amino acids.

This clonotype was detected many times. The gene calls are TRBV2 and TRBJ1-1; 10 bases are shared with TRBD1. This CDR3 contains 11 residues. The ends lost 11 bases at V and 7 bases at J; junction bases unmatched: 4. Germline loops: CDR1 SNHLY, CDR2 FYNNEI. In nucleotides, the CDR3 is TGTGCCGGGGGACAGGGGCGTGAAGCTTTCTTT. Translated: CAGGQGREAFF.

This clonotype was picked up a small number of times. The V call is TRBV7-6, the J call TRBJ2-5, with D unclear. The CDR3 contains 14 residues. V was shortened by 0 bases and J by 4 bases, with 9 bases between the two germline ends. Per the germline V gene, CDR1 is SGHVS and CDR2 is FNYEAQ. This CDR3 reads CASSLAGSAETQYF. In DNA form, the CDR3 reads TGTGCCAGCAGCTTAGCCGGGTCAGCAGAGACCCAGTACTTC. The variable domain in full, completed from reference TRBV7-6 and TRBJ2-5, reads GAGVSQSPRYKVTKRGQDVALRCDPISGHVSLYWYRQALGQGPEFLTYFNYEAQQDKSGLPNDRFSAERPEGSISTLTIQRTEQRDSAMYRCASSLAGSAETQYFGPGTRLLVL.

This clonotype was seen repeatedly, ten times or more. This chain joins TRBV12-3 or TRBV12-4 and TRBJ2-5; no clear D. Trimming shortened V by 3 bases and J by 1 base, and 6 bases separated the two germline ends. The CDR3 spans 13 residues. The CDR3 DNA follows: TGTGCCAGCAGTTTCAAGGGCCAAGAGACCCAGTACTTC. This translates into CASSFKGQETQYF.

This clonotype has a count of ten or more. This chain links TRBV7-3 with TRBJ1-1; the match to TRBD1 covers 7 bases. The CDR3 contains 14 residues. Trimming took 5 bases from V and 4 from J; bases not matched to a gene: 7. The germline V gene encodes CDR1 SGHTA and CDR2 FQGTGA. The CDR3 DNA follows: TGTGCCAGCAGCCCGACAGGGTTGGGCACTGAAGCTTTCTTT. It yields the protein CASSPTGLGTEAFF.

This clonotype was observed many times. The chain carries TRBV6-6 and TRBJ2-1; 9 bases match TRBD2. CDR3 length: 15 residues. In germline, CDR1 is MNHNY, CDR2 SVGAGI (reference sequence). The trim removed 6 bases at V and 0 bases at J, leaving 3 bases unmatched. CDR3 residues: CASSLLAGSYNEQFF. CDR3 DNA sequence: TGTGCCAGCAGCCTACTAGCGGGCTCCTACAATGAGCAGTTCTTC.

The table lists this clonotype with a few counts. A read error may produce the germline difference seen at one junction end. The chain uses TRBV5-1 and TRBJ1-6; perhaps TRBD1 as D (5 bases). CDR1 and CDR2 (germline): SGHRS, YFSETQ. The CDR3 extends over 18 amino acids. CDR3 in amino acids: CASSWRDPSSSYNSPLNF. The CDR3, as DNA: TGCGCCAGCAGCTGGAGGGACCCGTCGAGCTCCTATAATTCACCCCTCAACTTT.

This clonotype was detected many times. The chain couples TRBV5-5 to TRBJ2-7; 7 bases line up with TRBD1. The CDR3 contains 15 residues. In germline, CDR1 is SGHKS, CDR2 YYEKEE (reference sequence). Trimming cost V 0 bases and J 0 bases; bases outside gene matches: 3. The CDR3 loop is CASSLEDRFSYEQYF. In DNA form, the CDR3 reads TGTGCCAGCAGCTTGGAGGACAGGTTCTCCTACGAGCAGTACTTC.

This clonotype was observed many times. This chain connects TRBV3-1 to TRBJ1-1; TRBD1 might be the D (5 bases). The germline gives CDR1 LGHDT, CDR2 YNNKEL (reference sequence). The V end lost 4 bases, the J end lost 1 base, and 10 bases lay between the germline ends. The CDR3 has 14 amino acids. The DNA for the CDR3 is TGTGCCAGCAGCCCTCGACAGCAGAACACTGAAGCTTTCTTT. It is translated as CASSPRQQNTEAFF.

This clonotype was seen a handful of times. Mismatch with germline at one junction end may stem from a read error. This chain links TRBV5-4 with TRBJ1-1; D is unresolved. The CDR3 is made up of 14 amino acids. Germline V gene data show CDR1 as SGHNT and CDR2 as YYREEE (reference sequence). CDR3 sequence (DNA): TGTGCCAGCAGCCCAGGAGGCGGGAAGACTGAAGATTTCTTT. It specifies CASSPGGGKTEDFF.

This clonotype was counted ten times or more. The chain couples TRBV2 to TRBJ2-7; possibly TRBD1 or TRBD2 for D (5 bases each). The CDR3 covers 12 residues. CDR1 is SNHLY, CDR2 FYNNEI, per germline. The V end lost 5 bases, the J end lost 3 bases, and 8 bases lay between the germline ends. CDR3 loop: CASSWGNYEQYF. The CDR3 DNA is TGTGCCAGCAGTTGGGGGAACTACGAGCAGTACTTC.

This clonotype was detected many times. The rearrangement uses TRBV28 and TRBJ1-5; weak D call: TRBD1 (5 bases). In germline, CDR1 is MDHEN, CDR2 SYDVKM. With 8 bases removed from V and 9 bases from J, the gap between germline ends came to 14 bases. The CDR3 length is 12 residues. The CDR3 loop reads CASRDGPLPQHF. Written as DNA, the CDR3 is TGTGCCAGCCGGGACGGGCCTCTGCCCCAGCATTTT.

This clonotype was recorded many times. This chain connects TRBV7-8 to TRBJ2-1; D is ambiguous. The V end was cut by 5 bases, the J end by 8 bases, with 13 bases between. Germline V gene lookup returns CDR1 SGHVS and CDR2 FQNEAQ. This CDR3 is built from 13 residues. The CDR3 spells CASSLPRRDEQFF. In DNA form, the CDR3 reads TGTGCCAGCAGCCTACCACGCCGAGATGAGCAGTTCTTC.

This clonotype was picked up many times. This chain uses TRBV12-3 or TRBV12-4 with TRBJ1-1, with TRBD1 matching over 7 bases. The J segment lost 2 bases and the V segment lost 7 bases, leaving 7 bases of the junction unmatched. The CDR3 loop spans 14 amino acids. The CDR3 nucleotides are TGTGCCAGCAAAACAGGGGCCTCAAACACTGAAGCTTTCTTT. This encodes CASKTGASNTEAFF.

The CDR3 nucleotides are TGCAGTGCTAGAGCCTCAGACAGGGGAGTTCTGAATGAGCAGTTCTTC. Translation: CSARASDRGVLNEQFF. This chain joins TRBV20-1 and TRBJ2-1; 8 bases are shared with TRBD1. The length of the CDR3 is 16 residues. Trimming took 1 base from V and 7 from J; bases not matched to a gene: 12. CDR1 is DFQATT and CDR2 is SNEGSKA in the germline V gene (reference sequence).